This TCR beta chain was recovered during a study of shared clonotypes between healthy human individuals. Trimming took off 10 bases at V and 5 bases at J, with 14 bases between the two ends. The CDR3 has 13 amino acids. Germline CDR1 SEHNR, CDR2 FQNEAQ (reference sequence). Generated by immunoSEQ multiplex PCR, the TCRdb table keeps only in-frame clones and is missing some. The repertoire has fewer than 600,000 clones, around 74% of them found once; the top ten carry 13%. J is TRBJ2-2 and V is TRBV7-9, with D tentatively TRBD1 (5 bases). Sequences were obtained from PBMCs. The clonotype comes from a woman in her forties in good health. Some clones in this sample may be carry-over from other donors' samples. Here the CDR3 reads CATPRKGTGELFF. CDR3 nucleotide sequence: TGTGCCACCCCGCGGAAGGGGACCGGGGAGCTGTTTTTT.